This T cell receptor beta chain is from a study of CD8+CD57+ T cells in acquired aplastic anemia. Study information: Yields of DNA that came from sorted CD4+ and CD8+ cells averaged about 3.4 ug. CD4+ reads averaged about 11 million in healthy donors.

Overall study results and limits: Any difference that existed in CD8+ Simpson's diversity between patients and controls was not significant.

Using genomic DNA as the template, TCR beta VDJ and CDR3 profiling was carried out. TCRdb passed the reads through MiXCR, listing each CDR3 protein once. The data contain some 120,000 distinct CDR3 sequences, over 45% of them singletons. This CDR3 contains 15 residues. The germline V gene encodes CDR1 SQVTM and CDR2 ANQGSEA. Between the trimmed V and J ends, which lost 3 bases and 1 base, there was a span of 13 bases. Note on this clonotype: Its antigen is still unknown.

The J gene is TRBJ2-1, the V gene TRBV29-1, with no clear D. This sequence originates from a human donor in good health, serving as a control. Sequenced: sorted CD4+, CD8+, or CD8+CD57+ T cells (not recorded which) from PBMCs. CDR3 in DNA: TGCAGCGTTGAGGACCAGGTAAATTCCTACAATGAGCAGTTCTTC. Its protein product is CSVEDQVNSYNEQFF.